The clone carrying this T cell receptor (beta chain) was seen only once. The data derive from a study of blood T cell repertoires in COVID-19. Overall study: From the United States, Italy and Spain came samples of acute and convalescent COVID-19. PBMCs, B-cell-depleted T cells, or T cells were the source of the cDNA or gDNA that made up the material.

The V and J ends lost 2 bases and 1 base respectively, with 8 bases between them. CDR3 length: 14 amino acids. Germline loops: CDR1 SGHTA, CDR2 FQGNSA. As originally analysed: Amplification of reference gene primers was used by the study to estimate nucleated cell counts. Sequenced by immunoSEQ multiplex PCR; TCRdb stores in-frame clones only, minus some. The V and J calls and clone size were taken over from that table, and D and trimming were inferred from the DNA. The sample yields 88,000 or so clones, 70% to 90% seen once. Material: peripheral blood. The chain couples TRBV7-2 to TRBJ2-5, with D tentatively TRBD2 (5 bases). The source is a man in his sixties with acute or convalescent COVID-19. The CDR3 sequence: CASSLFAGQETQYF. DNA for the CDR3: TGTGCCAGCAGCTTATTCGCGGGCCAAGAGACCCAGTACTTC. Full variable domain (rest looked up from reference TRBV7-2 and TRBJ2-5): GAGVSQSPSNKVTEKGKDVELRCDPISGHTALYWYRQSLGQGLEFLIYFQGNSAPDKSGLPSDRFSAERTGGSVSTLTIQRTQQEDSAVYLCASSLFAGQETQYFGPGTRLLVL.